This entry features one TCR beta chain sequence. Its antigen is unidentified. The CDR3 extends over 12 amino acids. V was trimmed by 4 bases and J by 4 bases, leaving 10 bases between them. Germline assignment: CDR1 SQVTM and CDR2 ANQGSEA. These data originate in a study of shared clonotypes between healthy human individuals. Naive CD8 cells lacked CD45RO and underwent positive selection for CCR7, leaving out terminally differentiated effector memory CD45RA+ cells. All of the donors resided in Nashville, Tennessee, and each was a Caucasian adult. Broader study findings: It was anticipated that sequencing depth would influence how many clonotypes donors shared. Generation probabilities of non-shared clonotypes were lower (relative to those shared by all four donors).

In the study's own analysis: Filtering differed for immunoSEQ, which gave only junction sequences without quality scores. Only in-frame clones appear in the TCRdb table, and some are missing; sequencing was by immunoSEQ multiplex PCR. D and trimming come from the DNA, and the V and J calls and clone size come from that table. The sample yields about 2.1 million clones, around 93% seen once. The sequence was obtained from a man younger than 35 in good health. Some clones in this sample may be carry-over from other donors' samples. The rearrangement uses TRBV29-1 and TRBJ1-2; TRBD1 might be the D (5 bases). Sequencing was carried out using naive CD8+ T cells from PBMCs. CDR3 sequence (DNA): TGCAGCGTTGTTCGGGGACTCTATGGCTACACCTTC. Its protein is CSVVRGLYGYTF.